What follows is one TCR beta chain and its context. No antigen is known for it. The germline V and J ends were trimmed by 1 base and 2 bases, with 17 bases remaining between them. In germline, CDR1 is SGHDN, CDR2 FVKESK. The CDR3 has 17 residues. Sequence data for DNA of cultured CD4+ T cells were generated by the Oncomine TCR Beta short-read assay. Using its own MiXCR run on the PCR reads, TCRdb lists one record per CDR3 protein. The repertoire holds more than 3,500 distinct CDR3 sequences, with approximately 16% as singletons. The sample originates from a study of vaccination and CD4 T cells after COVID-19. The overall study: Cultures serving as controls received a peptide pool (CEFX or HIV-1 Nef) or no peptide.

Study-level points and caveats: With convalescent patients, a median roughly 88% of reactive clones emerged solely after vaccination.

Treatment indicated: approximately nine-day PBMC culture with coronavirus spike peptide pools or control peptides (ViraFEST assay). The TCR originated in a human donor who had recovered from COVID-19. The sequencing input was CD4+ T cells from blood, cultured in vitro. The gene calls are TRBV14 and TRBJ2-5, with D maybe TRBD2 (5 bases). The CDR3 sequence is CASSQGGRAPRQETQYF. The DNA of the CDR3 is TGTGCCAGCAGCCAAGGAGGGCGAGCACCTCGTCAAGAGACCCAGTACTTC.